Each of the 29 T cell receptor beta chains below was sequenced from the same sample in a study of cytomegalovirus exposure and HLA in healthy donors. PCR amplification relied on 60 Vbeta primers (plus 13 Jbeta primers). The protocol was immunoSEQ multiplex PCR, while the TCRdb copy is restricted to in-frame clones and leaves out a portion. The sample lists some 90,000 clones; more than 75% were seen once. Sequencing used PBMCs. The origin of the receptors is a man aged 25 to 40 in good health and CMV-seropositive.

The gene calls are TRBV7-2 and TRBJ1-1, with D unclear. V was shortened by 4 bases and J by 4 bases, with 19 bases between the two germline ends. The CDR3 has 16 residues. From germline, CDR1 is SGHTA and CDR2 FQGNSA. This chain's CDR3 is CASSSAVGVSGTEAFF. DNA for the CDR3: TGTGCCAGCAGCTCCGCCGTCGGGGTGAGCGGCACTGAAGCTTTCTTT.

Written as DNA, the CDR3 is TGTGCCAGCAGTGAGGAGGGAAACACTGAAGCTTTCTTT. It yields the protein CASSEEGNTEAFF. V is TRBV2 and J is TRBJ1-1, with unresolved D. The CDR3 length is 13 residues. CDR1 is SNHLY and CDR2 is FYNNEI in the germline V gene. With 3 bases removed from V and 2 bases from J, the gap between germline ends came to 7 bases.

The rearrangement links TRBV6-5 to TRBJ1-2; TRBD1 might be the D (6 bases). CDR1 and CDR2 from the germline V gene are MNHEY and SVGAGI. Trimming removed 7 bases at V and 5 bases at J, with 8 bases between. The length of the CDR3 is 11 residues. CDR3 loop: CASTRGYGYTF. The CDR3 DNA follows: TGTGCCAGCACCAGGGGTTATGGCTACACCTTC.

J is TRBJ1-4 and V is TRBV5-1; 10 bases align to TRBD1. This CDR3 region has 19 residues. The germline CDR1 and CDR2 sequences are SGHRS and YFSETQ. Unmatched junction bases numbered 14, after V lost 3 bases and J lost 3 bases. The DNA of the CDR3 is TGCGCCAGCAGCTCCCCCCGGGACAGGGGAGATGCGGCTAATGAAAAACTGTTTTTT. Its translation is CASSSPRDRGDAANEKLFF.

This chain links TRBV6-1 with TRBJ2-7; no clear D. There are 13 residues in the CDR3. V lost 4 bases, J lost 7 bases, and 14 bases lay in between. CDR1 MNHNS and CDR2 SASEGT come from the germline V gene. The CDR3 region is CASSAFIGGEQYV. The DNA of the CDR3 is TGTGCCAGCAGTGCGTTTATCGGTGGGGAGCAGTACGTC.

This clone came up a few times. The CDR3 DNA reads TGTGCCAGCAGCTTGGGAGTGAAGCCTGAAAAACTGTTTTTT. It codes for CASSLGVKPEKLFF. This chain connects TRBV5-4 to TRBJ1-4; D not certain. The germline V gene has CDR1 SGHNT and CDR2 YYREEE (reference sequence). The CDR3 spans 14 residues. V lost 0 bases, J lost 7 bases, and 10 bases lay in between.

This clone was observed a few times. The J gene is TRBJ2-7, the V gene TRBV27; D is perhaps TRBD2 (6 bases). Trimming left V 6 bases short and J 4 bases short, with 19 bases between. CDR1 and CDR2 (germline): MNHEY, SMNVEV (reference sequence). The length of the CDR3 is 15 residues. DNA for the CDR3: TGTGCCAGCAGCGCGAGAAAGGGAGGTAAATACGAGCAGTACTTC. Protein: CASSARKGGKYEQYF.

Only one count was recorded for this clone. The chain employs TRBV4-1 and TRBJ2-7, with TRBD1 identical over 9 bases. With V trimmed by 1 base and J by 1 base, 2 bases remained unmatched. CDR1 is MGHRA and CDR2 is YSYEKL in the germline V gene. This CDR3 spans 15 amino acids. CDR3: CASSQGQGESYEQYF. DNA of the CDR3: TGCGCCAGCAGCCAAGGACAGGGGGAATCCTACGAGCAGTACTTC.

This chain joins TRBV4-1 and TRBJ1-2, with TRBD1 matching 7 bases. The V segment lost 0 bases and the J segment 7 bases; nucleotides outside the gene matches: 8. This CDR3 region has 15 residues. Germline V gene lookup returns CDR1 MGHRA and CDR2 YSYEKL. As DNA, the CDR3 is TGCGCCAGCAGCCAAGATTGGAGGGGGCATAGTGGCTACACCTTC. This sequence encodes CASSQDWRGHSGYTF.

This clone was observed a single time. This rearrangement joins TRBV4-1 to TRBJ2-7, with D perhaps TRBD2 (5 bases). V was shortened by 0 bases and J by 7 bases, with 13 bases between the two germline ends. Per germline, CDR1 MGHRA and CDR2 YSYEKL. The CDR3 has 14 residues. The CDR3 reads CASSQDFTSAEQYV. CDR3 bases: TGCGCCAGCAGCCAAGATTTCACTAGTGCGGAGCAGTACGTC.

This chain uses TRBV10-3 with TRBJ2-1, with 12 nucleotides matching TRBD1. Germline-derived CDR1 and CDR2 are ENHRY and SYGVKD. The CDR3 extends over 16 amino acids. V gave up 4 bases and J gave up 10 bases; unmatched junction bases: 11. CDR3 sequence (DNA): TGTGCCATCAGTGGTTCCTACCGGGACAGGGGGCAAGAGCAGTTCTTC. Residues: CAISGSYRDRGQEQFF.

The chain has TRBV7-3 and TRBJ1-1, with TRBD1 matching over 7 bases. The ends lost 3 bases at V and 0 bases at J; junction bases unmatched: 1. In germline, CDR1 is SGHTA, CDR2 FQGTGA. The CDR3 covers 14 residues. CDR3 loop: CASSFQGVNTEAFF. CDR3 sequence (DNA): TGTGCCAGCAGCTTCCAGGGGGTGAACACTGAAGCTTTCTTT.

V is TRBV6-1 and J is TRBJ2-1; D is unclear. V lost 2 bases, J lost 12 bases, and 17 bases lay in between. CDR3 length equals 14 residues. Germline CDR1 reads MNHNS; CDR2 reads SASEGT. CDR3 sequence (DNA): TGTGCCAGCAGTGAATGGCCCCCCCTGCCTCGGCAGTTCTTC. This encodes CASSEWPPLPRQFF.

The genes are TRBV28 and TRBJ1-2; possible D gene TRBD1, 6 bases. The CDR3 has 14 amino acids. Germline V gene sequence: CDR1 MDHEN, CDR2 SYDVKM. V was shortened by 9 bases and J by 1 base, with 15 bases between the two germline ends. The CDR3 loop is CASQSGHHNYGYTF. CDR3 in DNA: TGTGCCAGTCAATCGGGACACCATAACTATGGCTACACCTTC.

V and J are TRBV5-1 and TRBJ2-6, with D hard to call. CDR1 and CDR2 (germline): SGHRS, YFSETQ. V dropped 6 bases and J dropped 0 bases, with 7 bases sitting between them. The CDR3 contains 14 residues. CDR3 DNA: TGCGCCAGCAAACTAAGCTCTGGGGCCAACGTCCTGACTTTC. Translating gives CASKLSSGANVLTF. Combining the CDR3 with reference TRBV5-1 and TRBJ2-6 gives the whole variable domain KAGVTQTPRYLIKTRGQQVTLSCSPISGHRSVSWYQQTPGQGLQFLFEYFSETQRNKGNFPGRFSGRQFSNSRSEMNVSTLELGDSALYLCASKLSSGANVLTFGAGSRLTVL.

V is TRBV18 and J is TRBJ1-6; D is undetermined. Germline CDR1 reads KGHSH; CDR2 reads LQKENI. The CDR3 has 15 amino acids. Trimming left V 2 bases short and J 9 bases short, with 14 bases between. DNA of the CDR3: TGTGCCAGCTCACCATTTGCATCTTCGGGTTCACCCCTCCACTTT. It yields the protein CASSPFASSGSPLHF.

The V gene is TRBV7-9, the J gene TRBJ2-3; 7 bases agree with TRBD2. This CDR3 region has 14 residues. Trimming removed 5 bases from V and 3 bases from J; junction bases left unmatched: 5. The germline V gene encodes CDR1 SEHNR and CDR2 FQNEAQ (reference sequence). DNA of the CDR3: TGTGCCAGCAGCCCTAGCGGTGGAACAGATACGCAGTATTTT. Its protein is CASSPSGGTDTQYF.

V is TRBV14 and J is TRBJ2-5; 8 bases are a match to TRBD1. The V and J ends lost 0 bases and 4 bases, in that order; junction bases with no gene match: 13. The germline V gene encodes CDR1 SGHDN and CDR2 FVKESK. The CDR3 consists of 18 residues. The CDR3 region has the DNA TGTGCCAGCAGCCAAGATCCTAGCAGGGGGCGAGGTATAGAGACCCAGTACTTC. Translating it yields CASSQDPSRGRGIETQYF.

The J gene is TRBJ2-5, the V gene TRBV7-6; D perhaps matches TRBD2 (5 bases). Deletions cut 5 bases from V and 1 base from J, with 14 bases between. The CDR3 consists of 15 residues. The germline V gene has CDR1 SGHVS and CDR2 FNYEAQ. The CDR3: CASSPQPGSQETQYF. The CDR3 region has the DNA TGTGCCAGCAGCCCGCAACCGGGGTCCCAAGAGACCCAGTACTTC.

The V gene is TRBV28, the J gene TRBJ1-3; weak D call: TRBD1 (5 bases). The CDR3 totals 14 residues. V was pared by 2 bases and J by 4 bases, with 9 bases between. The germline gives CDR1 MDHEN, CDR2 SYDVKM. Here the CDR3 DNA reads TGTGCCAGCAGTTTAAACCAGGGAGGAAACACCATATATTTT. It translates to CASSLNQGGNTIYF.

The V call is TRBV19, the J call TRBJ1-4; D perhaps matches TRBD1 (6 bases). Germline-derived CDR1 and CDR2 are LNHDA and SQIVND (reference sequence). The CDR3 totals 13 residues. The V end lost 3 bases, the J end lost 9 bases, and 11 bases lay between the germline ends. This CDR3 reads CASSMDRGQKLFF. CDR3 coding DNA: TGTGCCAGTAGTATGGACAGAGGACAAAAACTGTTTTTT. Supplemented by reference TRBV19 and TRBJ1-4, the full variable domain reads DGGITQSPKYLFRKEGQNVTLSCEQNLNHDAMYWYRQDPGQGLRLIYYSQIVNDFQKGDIAEGYSVSREKKESFPLTVTSAQKNPTAFYLCASSMDRGQKLFFGSGTQLSVL.

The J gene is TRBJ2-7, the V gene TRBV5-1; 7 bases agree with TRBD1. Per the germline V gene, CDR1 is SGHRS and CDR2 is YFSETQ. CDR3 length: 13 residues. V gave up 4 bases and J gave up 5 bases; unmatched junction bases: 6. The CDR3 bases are TGCGCCAGCAGCATCGACAGGGCACACGAGCAGTACTTC. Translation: CASSIDRAHEQYF.

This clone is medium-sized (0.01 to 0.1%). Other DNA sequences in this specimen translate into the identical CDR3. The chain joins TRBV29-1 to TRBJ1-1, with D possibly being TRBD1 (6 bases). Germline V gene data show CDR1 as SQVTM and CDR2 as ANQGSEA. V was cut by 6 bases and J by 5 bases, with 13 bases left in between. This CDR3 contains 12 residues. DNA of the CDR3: TGCAGCGTCGAACAGGGAGGGACTGAAGCTTTCTTT. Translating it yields CSVEQGGTEAFF.

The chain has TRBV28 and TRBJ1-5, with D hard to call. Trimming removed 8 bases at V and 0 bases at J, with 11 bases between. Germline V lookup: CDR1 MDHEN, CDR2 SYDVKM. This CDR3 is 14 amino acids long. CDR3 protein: CASRLIYSNQPQHF. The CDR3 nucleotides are TGTGCCAGCCGGTTAATTTATAGCAATCAGCCCCAGCATTTT.

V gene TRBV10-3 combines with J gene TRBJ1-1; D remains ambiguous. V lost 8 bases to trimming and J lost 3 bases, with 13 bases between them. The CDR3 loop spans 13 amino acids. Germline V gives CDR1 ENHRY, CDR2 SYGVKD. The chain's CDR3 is CAIAPQQDTEAFF. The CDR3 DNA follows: TGTGCCATCGCGCCCCAGCAGGACACTGAAGCTTTCTTT.

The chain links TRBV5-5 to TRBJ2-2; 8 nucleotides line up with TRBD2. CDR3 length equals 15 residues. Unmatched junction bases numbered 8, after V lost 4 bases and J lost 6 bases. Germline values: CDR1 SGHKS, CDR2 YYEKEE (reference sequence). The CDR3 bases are TGTGCCAGCAGCCGGGGGGGCCGTTTGGCCGGGGAGCTGTTTTTT. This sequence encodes CASSRGGRLAGELFF.

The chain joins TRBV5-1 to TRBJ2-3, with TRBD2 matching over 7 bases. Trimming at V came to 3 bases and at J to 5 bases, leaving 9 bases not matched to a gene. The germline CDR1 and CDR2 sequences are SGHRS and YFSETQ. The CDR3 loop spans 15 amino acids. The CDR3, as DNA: TGCGCCAGCAGCTGGGGAGCGGGGAGGCGAGATACGCAGTATTTT. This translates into CASSWGAGRRDTQYF.

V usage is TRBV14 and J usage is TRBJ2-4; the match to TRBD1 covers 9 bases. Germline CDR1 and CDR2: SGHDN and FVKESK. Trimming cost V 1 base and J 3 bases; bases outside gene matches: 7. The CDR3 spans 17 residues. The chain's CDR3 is CASSQVRQGEDKNIQYF. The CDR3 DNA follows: TGTGCCAGCAGCCAAGTTCGACAGGGGGAGGACAAAAACATTCAGTACTTC.

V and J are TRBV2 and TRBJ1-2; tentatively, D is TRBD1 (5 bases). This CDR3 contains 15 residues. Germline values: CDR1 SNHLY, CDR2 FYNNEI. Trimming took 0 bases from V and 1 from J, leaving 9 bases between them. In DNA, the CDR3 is TGTGCCAGCAGTGAAGCTTGGGGCGTTAACTATGGCTACACCTTC. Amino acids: CASSEAWGVNYGYTF.